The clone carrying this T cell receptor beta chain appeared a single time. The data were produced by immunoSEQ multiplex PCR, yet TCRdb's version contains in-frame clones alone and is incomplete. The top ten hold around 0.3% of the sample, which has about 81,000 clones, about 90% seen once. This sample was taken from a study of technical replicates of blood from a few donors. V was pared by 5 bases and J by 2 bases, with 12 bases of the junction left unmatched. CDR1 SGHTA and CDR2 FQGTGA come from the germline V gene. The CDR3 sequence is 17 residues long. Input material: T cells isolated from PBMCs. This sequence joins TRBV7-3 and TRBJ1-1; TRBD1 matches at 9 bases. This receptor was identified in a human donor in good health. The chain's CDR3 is CASSARPTGGGNTEAFF. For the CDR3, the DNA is TGTGCCAGCAGCGCCAGACCGACAGGGGGGGGCAACACTGAAGCTTTCTTT.